Listed below are T cell receptor beta chains from one sample, sequenced in a study of blood T cell repertoires in COVID-19. Generated by immunoSEQ multiplex PCR, the TCRdb table keeps only in-frame clones and is missing some. The table has 400,000 to 550,000 clones, about 90% seen once. The sequenced sample consisted of PBMCs or T cells enriched from blood (not recorded which). The receptors here all came from a woman between 18 and 29 years old with acute COVID-19. The CDR3 runs from the conserved cysteine through the conserved F or W.

len	j_gene	v_gene	CDR3aa
14	TRBJ1-5	TRBV2	CASQQVDRAQPQHF
16	TRBJ2-1	TRBV27	CASSQIIAGAYNEQFF
15	TRBJ2-7	TRBV30	CAWSASGTSYYEQYF
18	TRBJ2-3	TRBV5-1	CASSWVLNGLAGADTQYF
13	TRBJ1-4	TRBV9	CASSVVAGEKLFF
17	TRBJ2-5	TRBV15	CATSRDLMDRGEETQYF
16	TRBJ1-6	TRBV28	CASRTGLSSYNSPLHF
13	TRBJ2-7	TRBV6-5	CASSTPSLYEQYF
15	TRBJ2-2	TRBV27	CASSGLAVNTGELFF
15	TRBJ2-7	TRBV6-5	CASSYDRATTYEQYF
16	TRBJ1-1	TRBV5-1	CASSLGGAGGNTEAFF
14	TRBJ1-4	TRBV28	CASSLGQGGKKLFF
16	TRBJ1-5	TRBV6-1	CASSENRGFGNQPQHF
14	TRBJ2-1	TRBV5-1	CASSPDRDDNEQFF
14	TRBJ2-2	TRBV7-2	CASSPRLQTGELFF
11	TRBJ1-2	TRBV29-1	CSVDFNYGYTF
15	TRBJ1-3	TRBV5-1	CASSPGTASGNTIYF
16	TRBJ2-7	TRBV7-9	CASSPPSGSSFYEQYF
14	TRBJ2-7	TRBV10-1	CASRGSREAYEQYF
12	TRBJ1-1	TRBV5-6	CASSIQGANAFF
15	TRBJ1-2	TRBV9	CASSISGTGPYGYTF
16	TRBJ1-3	TRBV5-4	CASSLEQTSSGNTIYF
13	TRBJ1-2	TRBV7-2	CASSKDRTNGYTF
12	TRBJ1-1	TRBV5-1	CASRTGGTEAFF
15	TRBJ1-5	TRBV27	CASSLGGISNQPQHF
15	TRBJ2-1	TRBV10-2	CASCRSGGPGNEQFF
15	TRBJ1-3	TRBV9	CASSVDQGPGNTIYF
11	TRBJ2-7	TRBV28	CASSSPYEQYF
15	TRBJ2-1	TRBV11-2	CASSSLAGGYNEQFF
14	TRBJ1-4	TRBV4-1	CASSQDSDQGKLFF
15	TRBJ1-5	TRBV15	CATSTPGGFNQPQHF
17	TRBJ2-3	TRBV19	CASSRTKAGLSSDTQYF